The 25 T cell receptor beta chains reported below all come from one sample, sequenced in a study of OX40 agonist ivuxolimab in advanced cancers. The method was immunoSEQ multiplex PCR; TCRdb's version includes in-frame clones alone and lacks a portion of them. The sample contains 55,000 to 90,000 clones, 82% of which appear only once. The material was CD4+ or CD8+ T cells sorted from blood, obtained in a trial of the OX40 agonist ivuxolimab. These receptors came from an adult with an advanced solid tumor such as melanoma, head and neck, liver or kidney cancer.

V gene TRBV28 combines with J gene TRBJ1-5; D may be TRBD1 (5 bases). Trimming took 3 bases from V and 3 from J, leaving 12 bases between them. The CDR3 spans 15 residues. Germline V CDR1 and CDR2: MDHEN, SYDVKM. The CDR3 reads CASSFPSGTNQPQHF. The CDR3 DNA sequence: TGTGCCAGCAGTTTTCCTTCAGGGACCAATCAGCCCCAGCATTTT.

This clone was counted between two and nine times. The rearrangement links TRBV6-1 to TRBJ1-5; D call uncertain. The ends were cut back, 11 bases at V and 10 bases at J, with 6 bases in the middle. CDR1 MNHNS and CDR2 SASEGT come from the germline V gene. CDR3 size: 8 residues. The CDR3 here is CAGLPQHF. CDR3 in DNA: TGTGCCGGGCTCCCCCAGCATTTT.

The genes are TRBV7-3 and TRBJ2-3; 8 positions agree with TRBD2. Losses at the gene ends were 1 base for V and 2 bases for J; bases not matched to a gene: 2. CDR3 length: 15 residues. The germline V gene encodes CDR1 SGHTA and CDR2 FQGTGA. CDR3 loop: CASSLNGRATDTQYF. The CDR3 DNA reads TGTGCCAGCAGCTTAAACGGGAGGGCCACAGATACGCAGTATTTT.

The CDR3 coding sequence is TGTGCCACCAGCAGAGATCGGGGCGGGCACTACAATGAGCAGTTCTTC. This translates into CATSRDRGGHYNEQFF. This rearrangement joins TRBV15 to TRBJ2-1, with D tentatively TRBD1 or TRBD2 (5 bases each). The V and J ends lost 0 bases and 3 bases respectively, with 12 bases between them. Germline CDR1 and CDR2: LNHNV and YYDKDF (reference sequence). CDR3 size: 16 residues.

V usage is TRBV11-2 and J usage is TRBJ2-2, with TRBD1 matching over 12 bases. The junction had 6 bases not matched to a gene; V was cut back by 3 bases and J by 4 bases. This CDR3 has 17 amino acids. Germline CDR1 reads SGHAT; CDR2 reads FQNNGV. The chain's CDR3 is CASSLSRDRGPTGELFF. CDR3 coding DNA: TGTGCCAGCAGCTTGAGTCGGGACAGGGGGCCCACCGGGGAGCTGTTTTTT.

The genes are TRBV7-2 and TRBJ1-2, with 11 bases identical to TRBD1. The CDR3 totals 12 residues. The trim removed 5 bases at V and 10 bases at J, leaving 3 bases unmatched. Germline V lookup: CDR1 SGHTA, CDR2 FQGNSA. The CDR3 sequence is CASSMDRGPYTF. DNA for the CDR3: TGTGCCAGCAGCATGGACAGGGGGCCCTACACCTTC.

The chain couples TRBV15 to TRBJ2-1; D ambiguous. Germline assignment: CDR1 LNHNV and CDR2 YYDKDF (reference sequence). The V gene lost 6 bases and the J gene lost 2 bases, with 14 bases spanning the gap. This CDR3 spans 15 amino acids. The CDR3 protein is CATRSSGRTYNEQFF. CDR3 coding DNA: TGTGCCACCAGGTCCTCAGGAAGGACCTACAATGAGCAGTTCTTC.

The chain carries TRBV28 and TRBJ1-5; 11 positions match TRBD1. Germline lookup yields CDR1 MDHEN and CDR2 SYDVKM. This CDR3 has 15 residues. The ends lost 6 bases at V and 4 bases at J; junction bases unmatched: 5. The DNA of the CDR3 is TGTGCCAGCAGAAGGGGGACAGGGGGGAATCAGCCCCAGCATTTT. Its protein is CASRRGTGGNQPQHF.

The chain links TRBV5-1 to TRBJ2-2; 9 positions agree with TRBD1. Per the germline V gene, CDR1 is SGHRS and CDR2 is YFSETQ. The CDR3 is made up of 14 amino acids. The V and J ends lost 3 bases and 6 bases, in that order; junction bases with no gene match: 3. CDR3 DNA: TGCGCCAGCAGCTCGGGACAGGGACCCGGGGAGCTGTTTTTT. Encoded protein: CASSSGQGPGELFF.

The V and J genes are TRBV6-1 and TRBJ1-5; D uncertain. The V end was cut by 5 bases, the J end by 4 bases, with 9 bases between. The CDR3 length is 13 residues. Germline CDR1 is MNHNS and CDR2 is SASEGT. CDR3 sequence reads: CASSHDINQPQHF. The CDR3 DNA sequence: TGTGCCAGCAGTCATGACATAAATCAGCCCCAGCATTTT.

The CDR3 region is CASSDYSGGLNYGYTF. CDR3 coding DNA: TGTGCCAGCAGCGATTATTCGGGGGGTTTAAACTATGGCTACACCTTC. V and J are TRBV28 and TRBJ1-2, with D possibly being TRBD1 (5 bases). The V gene's germline CDR1 is MDHEN and CDR2 SYDVKM. V was shortened by 6 bases and J by 2 bases, with 19 bases between the two germline ends. The length of the CDR3 is 16 residues.

Notes on this clone: This sample also contains other DNA sequences that code for the same CDR3. The chain recombines TRBV6-5 with TRBJ1-1, with D perhaps TRBD1 (5 bases). This CDR3 has 14 residues. Germline V gives CDR1 MNHEY, CDR2 SVGAGI. Deletions cut 0 bases from V and 3 bases from J, with 8 bases between. The CDR3 spells CASSYSRGDTEAFF. The CDR3 DNA reads as TGTGCCAGCAGTTACTCGAGAGGGGACACTGAAGCTTTCTTT.

This clone was found once. The CDR3 region is CASSLWGQGSGGETQYF. The CDR3 DNA follows: TGTGCCAGCAGTTTATGGGGACAGGGATCGGGGGGAGAGACCCAGTACTTC. The rearrangement links TRBV27 to TRBJ2-5; 9 bases fit TRBD1. The CDR3 has 17 residues. Trimming at V came to 1 base and at J to 4 bases, leaving 10 bases not matched to a gene. Germline V gene lookup returns CDR1 MNHEY and CDR2 SMNVEV (reference sequence).

There are a few counts of this clone. This chain connects TRBV28 to TRBJ1-2; 9 positions match TRBD1. The CDR3 totals 14 residues. The V gene's germline CDR1 is MDHEN and CDR2 SYDVKM. The V and J ends lost 5 bases and 4 bases, in that order; junction bases with no gene match: 5. The CDR3 nucleotides are TGTGCCAGCAGTCCCCGGGACAGGGTCTATGGCTACACCTTC. Its translation is CASSPRDRVYGYTF.

The chain uses TRBV7-2 and TRBJ1-1; D may be TRBD1 (5 bases). The germline V gene has CDR1 SGHTA and CDR2 FQGNSA. The CDR3 runs to 14 residues. V lost 4 bases, J lost 1 base, and 10 bases lay in between. The CDR3 region has the DNA TGTGCCAGCAGCTCGGGACCGTCGAACACTGAAGCTTTCTTT. It yields the protein CASSSGPSNTEAFF.

The rearrangement joins TRBV4-1 to TRBJ2-1; 9 nucleotides line up with TRBD2. The CDR3 runs to 18 residues. Germline assignment: CDR1 MGHRA and CDR2 YSYEKL. The V and J ends lost 4 bases and 9 bases, in that order; junction bases with no gene match: 19. CDR3 coding DNA: TGCGCCAGCAGCCCTTTCGAGGGGGCTAGCGGGATATGGGTTGAGCAGTTCTTC. Translation gives CASSPFEGASGIWVEQFF.

The gene calls are TRBV5-5 and TRBJ1-6; a possible D gene is TRBD1 (5 bases). CDR1 is SGHKS and CDR2 is YYEKEE in the germline V gene (reference sequence). This CDR3 has 16 residues. Trimming shortened V by 1 base and J by 2 bases, and 10 bases separated the two germline ends. Here the CDR3 DNA reads TGTGCCAGCAGCTTGCCAGGGTCGACCTATAATTCACCCCTCCACTTT. This gives the protein CASSLPGSTYNSPLHF.

The chain recombines TRBV27 with TRBJ2-7, with D possibly called TRBD1 or TRBD2 (5 bases each). The V gene lost 3 bases and the J gene lost 2 bases, with 8 bases spanning the gap. Germline V gene sequence: CDR1 MNHEY, CDR2 SMNVEV (reference sequence). The CDR3 runs 13 residues. The CDR3 here is CASSLGVPYEQYF. CDR3 DNA: TGTGCCAGCAGTTTGGGGGTGCCCTACGAGCAGTACTTC.

The V gene is TRBV5-4, the J gene TRBJ2-1, with 7 bases aligning to TRBD2. Germline V gives CDR1 SGHNT, CDR2 YYREEE (reference sequence). V dropped 0 bases and J dropped 8; count of bases not matched to a gene: 5. The CDR3 runs 14 residues. The CDR3 nucleotides are TGTGCCAGCAGCTTGGGGTTGGGGAGGGATGAGCAGTTCTTC. Protein product: CASSLGLGRDEQFF.

J is TRBJ1-1 and V is TRBV5-1, with TRBD1 as a possible D gene (6 bases). The V and J ends lost 7 bases and 1 base respectively, with 17 bases between them. Germline-derived CDR1 and CDR2 are SGHRS and YFSETQ. This CDR3 is built from 15 residues. CDR3 sequence: CASAIIRTENTEAFF. CDR3 DNA: TGCGCCAGCGCTATTATTAGGACAGAGAACACTGAAGCTTTCTTT.

This clone occurred once. The V and J genes are TRBV28 and TRBJ2-5; D unclear. CDR3 length: 11 residues. The germline CDR1 and CDR2 sequences are MDHEN and SYDVKM. The V end was cut by 3 bases, the J end by 1 base, with 0 bases between. CDR3 in DNA: TGTGCCAGCAGTTTCCAAGAGACCCAGTACTTC. Amino acid sequence: CASSFQETQYF.

The V gene is TRBV21-1, the J gene TRBJ2-7; whether TRBD2, the table's D call, matches the DNA was not checked. TRBV21-1 is a pseudogene. The CDR3 loop spans 14 amino acids. CDR3 protein: CASSKGERIYEQYV. The CDR3 DNA reads TGTGCCAGCAGCAAAGGGGAGCGGATCTACGAGCAGTACGTC.

This chain joins TRBV6-1 and TRBJ2-3; tentative D call: TRBD2 (5 bases). The CDR3 extends over 12 amino acids. V was shortened by 4 bases and J by 9 bases, with 11 bases between the two germline ends. Germline-derived CDR1 and CDR2 are MNHNS and SASEGT. The DNA of the CDR3 is TGTGCCAGCAGTGTGACGGGAAGGACGCAGTATTTT. Protein: CASSVTGRTQYF.

Remarks on this clone: Other DNA sequences in the sample encode the same CDR3. V gene TRBV2 combines with J gene TRBJ1-1; 7 bases map to TRBD1. Germline CDR1 SNHLY, CDR2 FYNNEI. The CDR3 is 13 amino acids. The V and J ends lost 6 bases and 1 base, in that order; junction bases with no gene match: 2. CDR3 region: CASSRQGNTEAFF. In DNA form, the CDR3 reads TGTGCCAGCAGCCGACAGGGGAACACTGAAGCTTTCTTT.

The genes are TRBV4-1 and TRBJ1-5; a weak D match, TRBD1 (6 bases). V gave up 1 base and J gave up 0 bases, with 16 bases separating them. This CDR3 is built from 18 residues. Looked up from germline, CDR1 is MGHRA and CDR2 is YSYEKL. In DNA form, the CDR3 reads TGCGCCAGCAGCCAAGTTTGGGGAGGGGGAGATAGCAATCAGCCCCAGCATTTT. It translates to CASSQVWGGGDSNQPQHF.